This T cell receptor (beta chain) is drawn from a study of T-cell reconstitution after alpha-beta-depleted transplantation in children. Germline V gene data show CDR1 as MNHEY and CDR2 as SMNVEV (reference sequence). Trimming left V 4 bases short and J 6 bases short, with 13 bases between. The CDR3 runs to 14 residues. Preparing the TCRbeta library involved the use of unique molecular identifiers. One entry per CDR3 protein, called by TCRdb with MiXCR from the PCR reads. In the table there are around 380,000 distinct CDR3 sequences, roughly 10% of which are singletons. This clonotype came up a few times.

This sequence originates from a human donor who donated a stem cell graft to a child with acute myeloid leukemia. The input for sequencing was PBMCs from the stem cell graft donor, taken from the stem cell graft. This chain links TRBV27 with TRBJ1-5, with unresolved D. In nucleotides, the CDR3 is TGTGCCAGCAGTTCCTCCATAAGGCGTCAGCCCCAGCATTTT. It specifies CASSSSIRRQPQHF.